These 22 T cell receptor beta chains came from one sample sequenced in a study of blood T cell repertoires in COVID-19. The data were produced by immunoSEQ multiplex PCR, yet TCRdb's version contains in-frame clones alone and is incomplete. The table lists 35,000 to 50,000 clones, 70% to 90% of them singletons. The sample comprised peripheral blood. The receptors derive from a woman aged 70-85 years in a cohort sampled during active COVID-19.

This sequence joins TRBV5-1 and TRBJ2-3, with a possible D match to TRBD2 (5 bases). Trimming took off 1 base at V and 5 bases at J, with 14 bases between the two ends. The CDR3 runs 15 residues. Germline assignment: CDR1 SGHRS and CDR2 YFSETQ. CDR3 amino acids: CASSLPRGSGDTQYF. In DNA form, the CDR3 reads TGCGCCAGCAGCTTGCCCCGGGGTAGTGGAGATACGCAGTATTTT.

J is TRBJ1-1 and V is TRBV6-1; D perhaps matches TRBD1 (5 bases). In germline, CDR1 is MNHNS, CDR2 SASEGT. Trimming shortened V by 3 bases and J by 2 bases, and 10 bases separated the two germline ends. The CDR3 totals 14 residues. The CDR3 here is CASSDRAKNTEAFF. The CDR3 DNA reads TGTGCCAGCAGTGACAGGGCTAAAAACACTGAAGCTTTCTTT.

This clone has only one observation. The J gene is TRBJ1-6, the V gene TRBV9; D ambiguous. Between the trimmed V and J ends, which lost 0 bases and 1 base, there was a span of 5 bases. This CDR3 contains 15 residues. Germline loops: CDR1 SGDLS, CDR2 YYNGEE. CDR3: CASSVAGSYNSPLHF. The CDR3 DNA follows: TGTGCCAGCAGCGTAGCCGGGTCCTATAATTCACCCCTCCACTTT.

The V gene is TRBV5-1, the J gene TRBJ2-1, with 11 bases lining up with TRBD2. The germline gives CDR1 SGHRS, CDR2 YFSETQ. The CDR3 is made up of 15 amino acids. The trim removed 1 base at V and 9 bases at J, leaving 6 bases unmatched. CDR3: CASSLTSGSISEQFF. Here the CDR3 DNA reads TGCGCCAGCAGCTTGACTAGCGGGAGTATCAGTGAGCAGTTCTTC.

V gene TRBV12-3 or TRBV12-4 combines with J gene TRBJ2-4, with TRBD1 identical over 10 bases. The CDR3 covers 12 residues. V lost 7 bases, J lost 10 bases, and 4 bases stayed unmatched. Here the CDR3 reads CASIGTGVIQYF. In DNA, the CDR3 is TGTGCCAGCATAGGGACAGGGGTAATTCAGTACTTC.

The chain joins TRBV2 to TRBJ1-1, with D possibly TRBD1 on 6 matching bases. The CDR3 length is 14 residues. Germline lookup yields CDR1 SNHLY and CDR2 FYNNEI. Trimming took off 3 bases at V and 1 base at J, with 9 bases between the two ends. Here the CDR3 DNA reads TGTGCCAGCAGTGATCAGGGGCCGAACACTGAAGCTTTCTTT. Translated, it gives CASSDQGPNTEAFF.

V usage is TRBV7-9 and J usage is TRBJ2-5; 7 bases are a match to TRBD1. J gave up 3 bases and V 5 bases, and 6 bases lay outside the gene matches. The CDR3 consists of 14 residues. Germline values: CDR1 SEHNR, CDR2 FQNEAQ (reference sequence). CDR3 sequence: CASSLGQVEETQYF. The DNA for the CDR3 is TGTGCCAGCAGCCTCGGACAGGTGGAAGAGACCCAGTACTTC.

The V call is TRBV18, the J call TRBJ2-7; 9 positions match TRBD1. V trimming: 3 bases; J trimming: 2 bases; junction bases outside the gene matches: 5. Germline-derived CDR1 and CDR2 are KGHSH and LQKENI. The CDR3 sequence is 15 residues long. In DNA form, the CDR3 reads TGTGCCAGCTCACCCCCCGGACAGGGGCCCTACGAGCAGTACTTC. It yields the protein CASSPPGQGPYEQYF. The full variable domain, completed using reference TRBV18 and TRBJ2-7, is NAGVMQNPRHLVRRRGQEARLRCSPMKGHSHVYWYRQLPEEGLKFMVYLQKENIIDESGMPKERFSAEFPKEGPSILRIQQVVRGDSAAYFCASSPPGQGPYEQYFGPGTRLTVT.

The genes are TRBV3-1 (or the pseudogene TRBV3-2) and TRBJ1-1; 7 nucleotides align to TRBD1. Germline CDR1 is LGHDT and CDR2 is YNNKEL (reference sequence). This CDR3 has 13 amino acids. V lost 7 bases, J lost 2 bases, and 4 bases stayed unmatched. CDR3 protein: CASTDRPNTEAFF. The CDR3 nucleotides read TGTGCCAGCACGGACAGGCCTAACACTGAAGCTTTCTTT.

This chain links TRBV30 with TRBJ1-2; D is unresolved. This CDR3 comprises 16 residues. Trimming left V 7 bases short and J 4 bases short, with 25 bases between. Germline-derived CDR1 and CDR2 are GTSNPN and SVGIG (reference sequence). The CDR3 region is CASVVASGGSFYGYTF. DNA for the CDR3: TGTGCCTCCGTCGTGGCTAGCGGCGGCTCGTTCTATGGCTACACCTTC.

V is TRBV10-3 and J is TRBJ1-1; 7 nucleotides align to TRBD1. Trimming cost V 6 bases and J 8 bases; bases outside gene matches: 12. CDR1 is ENHRY and CDR2 is SYGVKD in the germline V gene. CDR3 length equals 14 residues. DNA of the CDR3: TGTGCCATCAGGGGGTCCGGGACAGAGAAGGAAGCTTTCTTT. Its translation is CAIRGSGTEKEAFF.

For this clone: The same CDR3 is also encoded by other DNA sequences in this sample. The chain has TRBV5-4 and TRBJ2-1; D is unresolved. Trimming took off 0 bases at V and 2 bases at J, with 9 bases between the two ends. This CDR3 comprises 15 residues. Germline CDR1 and CDR2: SGHNT and YYREEE (reference sequence). The CDR3 protein is CASSLGSGTYNEQFF. In DNA form, the CDR3 reads TGTGCCAGCAGCTTGGGTTCAGGTACCTACAATGAGCAGTTCTTC.

This chain uses TRBV18 with TRBJ1-2, with 9 positions matching TRBD1. Per germline, CDR1 KGHSH and CDR2 LQKENI. V trimming: 5 bases; J trimming: 6 bases; junction bases outside the gene matches: 7. The CDR3 extends over 14 amino acids. The CDR3: CASSSRQGENGYTF. Here the CDR3 DNA reads TGTGCCAGCTCATCTCGACAGGGGGAGAATGGCTACACCTTC.

V and J are TRBV5-4 and TRBJ1-4; the match to TRBD1 covers 7 bases. CDR3 size: 14 residues. Trimming at V came to 3 bases and at J to 5 bases, leaving 4 bases not matched to a gene. Germline V gene data show CDR1 as SGHNT and CDR2 as YYREEE (reference sequence). CDR3 region: CASSSQGQNEKLFF. The DNA for the CDR3 is TGTGCCAGCAGCTCACAGGGGCAGAATGAAAAACTGTTTTTT.

The chain recombines TRBV7-3 with TRBJ2-2, with no clear D. The CDR3 is made up of 14 amino acids. V gave up 0 bases and J gave up 8 bases, with 10 bases separating them. In germline, CDR1 is SGHTA, CDR2 FQGTGA. In DNA, the CDR3 is TGTGCCAGCAGCTTAACTCACACCGAAGGGGAGCTGTTTTTT. Its protein product is CASSLTHTEGELFF.

V is TRBV28 and J is TRBJ1-1, with D unresolved. The CDR3 is made up of 12 amino acids. Germline V lookup: CDR1 MDHEN, CDR2 SYDVKM. Trimming cost V 5 bases and J 10 bases, with 14 bases left between them. CDR3 residues: CASSQAPTGAFF. In DNA form, the CDR3 reads TGTGCCAGCAGTCAAGCCCCTACCGGAGCTTTCTTT.

J is TRBJ1-6 and V is TRBV19, with 7 bases lining up with TRBD1. Trimming took 4 bases from V and 9 from J; bases not matched to a gene: 6. Germline assignment: CDR1 LNHDA and CDR2 SQIVND (reference sequence). This CDR3 has 14 amino acids. Here the CDR3 reads CASSKQGDGSPLHF. CDR3 bases: TGTGCCAGTAGTAAGCAGGGGGATGGTTCACCCCTCCACTTT.

The rearrangement uses TRBV14 and TRBJ2-3; 12 nucleotides match TRBD2. Germline CDR1 and CDR2: SGHDN and FVKESK. The CDR3 runs to 17 residues. The J segment lost 2 bases and the V segment lost 4 bases, leaving 7 bases of the junction unmatched. Here the CDR3 DNA reads TGTGCCAGCAGCCGAAGACTAGCGGGGGACCACACAGATACGCAGTATTTT. Translating gives CASSRRLAGDHTDTQYF.

CDR3 nucleotides: TGTGCCAGCAGTCAGGACAGGGGGAATACAGATACGCAGTATTTT. Its protein is CASSQDRGNTDTQYF. The rearrangement joins TRBV4-2 to TRBJ2-3; TRBD1 matches 10 bases. The CDR3 is made up of 15 amino acids. V was clipped by 6 bases and J by 3 bases; unmatched bases: 6. Germline V gene data show CDR1 as LGHNA and CDR2 as YNFKEQ.

This clone was seen only once. The V call is TRBV28, the J call TRBJ2-2; 7 bases fit TRBD1. CDR3 length: 14 residues. Trimming cost V 7 bases and J 7 bases; bases outside gene matches: 9. Germline V gives CDR1 MDHEN, CDR2 SYDVKM. CDR3 sequence (DNA): TGTGCCAGCAACCCGGGACAGAACCGCGGGGAGCTGTTTTTT. Protein product: CASNPGQNRGELFF. The full variable domain, completed using reference TRBV28 and TRBJ2-2, is DVKVTQSSRYLVKRTGEKVFLECVQDMDHENMFWYRQDPGLGLRLIYFSYDVKMKEKGDIPEGYSVSREKKERFSLILESASTNQTSMYLCASNPGQNRGELFFGEGSRLTVL.

This rearrangement joins TRBV18 to TRBJ2-7; TRBD2 agrees at 10 bases. Per the germline V gene, CDR1 is KGHSH and CDR2 is LQKENI. CDR3 length: 18 residues. The junction had 14 bases not matched to a gene; V was cut back by 2 bases and J by 4 bases. CDR3 region: CASSPIGQASGSRYEQYF. The CDR3 coding sequence is TGTGCCAGCTCACCAATCGGCCAAGCTAGCGGGAGTAGATACGAGCAGTACTTC.

The CDR3 nucleotides read TGTGCCTGGACCAGGGGGCCCGAACAGCCCCAGCATTTT. Amino acids: CAWTRGPEQPQHF. The chain is built from TRBV30 and TRBJ1-5; 8 bases map to TRBD1. V dropped 4 bases and J dropped 7; count of bases not matched to a gene: 6. Germline V CDR1 and CDR2: GTSNPN, SVGIG (reference sequence). The CDR3 runs 13 residues.